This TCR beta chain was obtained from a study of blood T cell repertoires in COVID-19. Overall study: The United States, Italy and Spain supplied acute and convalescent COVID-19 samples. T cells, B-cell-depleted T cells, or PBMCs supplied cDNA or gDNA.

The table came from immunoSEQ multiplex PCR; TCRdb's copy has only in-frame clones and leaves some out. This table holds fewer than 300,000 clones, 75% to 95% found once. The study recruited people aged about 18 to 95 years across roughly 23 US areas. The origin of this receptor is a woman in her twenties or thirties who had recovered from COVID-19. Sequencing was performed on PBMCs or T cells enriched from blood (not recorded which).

CDR3 bases: TGTGCCAGCAGCTTAAGACCCACGGGGTTGAATGAAAAACTGTTTTTT. It is translated as CASSLRPTGLNEKLFF. This chain joins TRBV7-3 and TRBJ1-4; no clear D. Per the germline V gene, CDR1 is SGHTA and CDR2 is FQGTGA. V was cut by 1 base and J by 5 bases, with 14 bases left in between. The CDR3 has 16 residues. Drawing the rest from reference TRBV7-3 and TRBJ1-4, the complete variable domain is GAGVSQTPSNKVTEKGKYVELRCDPISGHTALYWYRQSLGQGPEFLIYFQGTGAADDSGLPNDRFFAVRPEGSVSTLKIQRTERGDSAVYLCASSLRPTGLNEKLFFGSGTQLSVL.